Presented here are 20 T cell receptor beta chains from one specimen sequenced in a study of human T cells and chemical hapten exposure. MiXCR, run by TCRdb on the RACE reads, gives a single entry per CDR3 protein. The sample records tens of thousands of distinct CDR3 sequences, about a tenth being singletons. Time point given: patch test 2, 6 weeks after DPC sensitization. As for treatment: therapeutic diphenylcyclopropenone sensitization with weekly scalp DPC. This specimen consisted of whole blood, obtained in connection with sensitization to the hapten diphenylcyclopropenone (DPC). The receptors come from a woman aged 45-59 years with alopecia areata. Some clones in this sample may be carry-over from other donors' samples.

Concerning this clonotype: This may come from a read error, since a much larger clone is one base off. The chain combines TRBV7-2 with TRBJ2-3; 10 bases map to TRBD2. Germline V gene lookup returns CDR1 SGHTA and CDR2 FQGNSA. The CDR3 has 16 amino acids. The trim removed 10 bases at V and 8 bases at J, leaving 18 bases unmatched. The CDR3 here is CATSPSGSARGGTQYF. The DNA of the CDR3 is TGTGCCACCTCCCCTAGCGGGAGTGCCCGTGGAGGTACGCAGTATTTT.

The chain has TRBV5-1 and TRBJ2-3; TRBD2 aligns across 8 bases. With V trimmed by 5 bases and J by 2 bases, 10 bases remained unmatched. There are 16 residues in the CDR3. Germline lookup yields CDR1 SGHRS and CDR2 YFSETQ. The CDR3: CASRYLAGGPTDTQYF. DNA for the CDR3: TGCGCCAGCAGATATCTGGCGGGAGGACCCACAGATACGCAGTATTTT.

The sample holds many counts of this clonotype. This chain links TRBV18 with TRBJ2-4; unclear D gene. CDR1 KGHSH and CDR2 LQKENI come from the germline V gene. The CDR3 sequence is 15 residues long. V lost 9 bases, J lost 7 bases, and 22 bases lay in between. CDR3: CASSPDFSPNNIQYF. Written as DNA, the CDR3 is TGTGCCAGTTCCCCAGACTTTTCCCCAAACAACATTCAGTACTTC.

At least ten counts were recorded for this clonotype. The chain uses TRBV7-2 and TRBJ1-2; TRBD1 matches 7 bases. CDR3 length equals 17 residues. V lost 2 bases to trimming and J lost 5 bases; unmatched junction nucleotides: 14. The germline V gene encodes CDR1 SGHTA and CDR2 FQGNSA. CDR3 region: CASSLTSTAGTAYGYTF. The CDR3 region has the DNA TGTGCCAGCAGCTTAACCTCCACCGCCGGGACAGCTTATGGCTACACCTTC.

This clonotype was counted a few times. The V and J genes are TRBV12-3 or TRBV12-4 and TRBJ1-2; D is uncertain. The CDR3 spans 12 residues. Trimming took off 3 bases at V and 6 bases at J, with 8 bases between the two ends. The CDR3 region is CASSFRRHGYTF. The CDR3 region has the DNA TGTGCCAGCAGTTTTAGACGTCATGGCTACACCTTC.

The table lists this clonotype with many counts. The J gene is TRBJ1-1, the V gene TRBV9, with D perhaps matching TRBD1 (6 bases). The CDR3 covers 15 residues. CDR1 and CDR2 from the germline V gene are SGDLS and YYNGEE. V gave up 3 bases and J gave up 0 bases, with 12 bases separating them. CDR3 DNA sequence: TGTGCCAGCAGCGCGGGAGGGGGTCTGAACACTGAAGCTTTCTTT. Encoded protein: CASSAGGGLNTEAFF.

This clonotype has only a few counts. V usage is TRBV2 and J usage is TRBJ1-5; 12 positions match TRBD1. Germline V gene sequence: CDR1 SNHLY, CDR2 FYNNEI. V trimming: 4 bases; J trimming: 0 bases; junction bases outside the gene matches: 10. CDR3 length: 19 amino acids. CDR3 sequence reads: CASSVRPGQGAYSNQPQHF. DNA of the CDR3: TGTGCCAGCAGTGTTCGTCCGGGACAGGGGGCTTATAGCAATCAGCCCCAGCATTTT.

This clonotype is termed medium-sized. CDR3 sequence reads: CASRPGLDSYEQYF. The CDR3 DNA is TGCGCCAGCAGACCGGGCTTAGACTCCTACGAGCAGTACTTC. The chain employs TRBV4-1 and TRBJ2-7; D is uncertain. CDR1 and CDR2 (germline): MGHRA, YSYEKL. Trimming took 6 bases from V and 0 from J, leaving 12 bases between them. This CDR3 spans 14 amino acids.

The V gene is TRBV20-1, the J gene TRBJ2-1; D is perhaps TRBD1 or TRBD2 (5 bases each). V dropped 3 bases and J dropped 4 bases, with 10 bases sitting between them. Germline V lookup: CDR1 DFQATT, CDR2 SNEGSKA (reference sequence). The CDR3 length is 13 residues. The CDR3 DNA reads TGCAGTGCTAGCGGGACCATTTACAATGAGCAGTTCTTC. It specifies CSASGTIYNEQFF.

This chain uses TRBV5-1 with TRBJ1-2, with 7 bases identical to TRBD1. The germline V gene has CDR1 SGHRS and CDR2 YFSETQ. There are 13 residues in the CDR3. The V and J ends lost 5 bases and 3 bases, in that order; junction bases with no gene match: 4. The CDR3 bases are TGCGCCAGCAGTAGCACAGGGGACTATGGCTACACCTTC. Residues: CASSSTGDYGYTF.

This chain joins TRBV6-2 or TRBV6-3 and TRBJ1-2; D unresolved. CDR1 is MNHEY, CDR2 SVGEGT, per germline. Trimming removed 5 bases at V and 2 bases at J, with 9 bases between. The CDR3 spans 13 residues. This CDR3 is CASSLSENYGYTF. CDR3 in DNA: TGTGCCAGCAGTCTGTCAGAGAACTATGGCTACACCTTC.

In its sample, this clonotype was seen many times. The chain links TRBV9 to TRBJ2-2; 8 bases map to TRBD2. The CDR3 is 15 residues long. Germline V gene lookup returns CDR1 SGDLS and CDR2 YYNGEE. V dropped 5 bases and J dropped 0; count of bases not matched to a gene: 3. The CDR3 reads CASSQTSANTGELFF. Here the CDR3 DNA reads TGTGCCAGCAGTCAGACTAGCGCGAACACCGGGGAGCTGTTTTTT.

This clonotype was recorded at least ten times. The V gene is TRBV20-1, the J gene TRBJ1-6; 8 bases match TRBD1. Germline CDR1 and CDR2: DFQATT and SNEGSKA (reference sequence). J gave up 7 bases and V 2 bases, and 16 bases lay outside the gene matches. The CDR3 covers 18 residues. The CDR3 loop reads CSARSRQGTATWNSPLHF. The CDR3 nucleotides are TGCAGTGCTAGATCCCGACAGGGGACCGCAACTTGGAATTCACCCCTCCACTTT.

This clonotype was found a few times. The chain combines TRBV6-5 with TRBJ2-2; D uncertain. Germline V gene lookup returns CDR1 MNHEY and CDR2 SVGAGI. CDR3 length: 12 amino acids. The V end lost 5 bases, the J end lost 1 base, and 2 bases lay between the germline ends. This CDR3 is CASSGNTGELFF. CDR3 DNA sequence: TGTGCCAGCAGTGGGAACACCGGGGAGCTGTTTTTT.

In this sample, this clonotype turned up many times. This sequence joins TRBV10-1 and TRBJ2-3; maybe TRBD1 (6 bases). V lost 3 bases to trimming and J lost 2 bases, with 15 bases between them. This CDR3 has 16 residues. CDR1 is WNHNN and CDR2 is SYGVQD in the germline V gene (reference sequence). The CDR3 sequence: CASSDHNRDNTDTQYF. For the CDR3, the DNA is TGCGCCAGCAGTGACCATAACCGGGACAACACAGATACGCAGTATTTT.

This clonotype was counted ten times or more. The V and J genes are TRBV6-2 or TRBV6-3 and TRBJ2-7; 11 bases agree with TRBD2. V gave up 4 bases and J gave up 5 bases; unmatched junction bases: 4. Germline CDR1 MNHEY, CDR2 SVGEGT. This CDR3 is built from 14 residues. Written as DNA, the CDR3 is TGTGCCAGCAGTTTGACTAGCGGGATCCACGAGCAGTACTTC. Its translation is CASSLTSGIHEQYF.

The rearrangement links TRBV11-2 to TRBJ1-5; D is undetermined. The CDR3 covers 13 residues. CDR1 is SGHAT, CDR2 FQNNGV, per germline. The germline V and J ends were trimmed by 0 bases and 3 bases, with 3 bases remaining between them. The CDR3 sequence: CASSLDYNQPQHF. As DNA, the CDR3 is TGTGCCAGCAGCTTAGATTACAATCAGCCCCAGCATTTT.

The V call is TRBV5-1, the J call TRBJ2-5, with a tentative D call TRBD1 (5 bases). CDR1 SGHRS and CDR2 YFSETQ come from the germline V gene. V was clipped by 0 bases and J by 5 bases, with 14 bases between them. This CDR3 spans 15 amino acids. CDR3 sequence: CASSLEAGISETQYF. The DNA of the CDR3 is TGCGCCAGCAGCTTGGAGGCAGGGATATCGGAGACCCAGTACTTC.

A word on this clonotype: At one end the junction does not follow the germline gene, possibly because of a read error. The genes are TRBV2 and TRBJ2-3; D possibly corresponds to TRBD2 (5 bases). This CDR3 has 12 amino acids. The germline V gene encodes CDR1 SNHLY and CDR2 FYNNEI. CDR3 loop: CGSSDVVAIRYF. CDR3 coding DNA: TGTGGCAGCAGTGACGTAGTAGCGATCCGGTATTTT.

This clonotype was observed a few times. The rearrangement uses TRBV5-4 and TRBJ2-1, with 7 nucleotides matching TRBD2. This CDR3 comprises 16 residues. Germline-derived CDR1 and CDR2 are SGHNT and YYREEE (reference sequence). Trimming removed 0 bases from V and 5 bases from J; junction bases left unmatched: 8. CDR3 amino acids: CASSLGASGANNEQFF. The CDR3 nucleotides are TGTGCCAGCAGCTTGGGGGCTAGCGGAGCAAACAATGAGCAGTTCTTC. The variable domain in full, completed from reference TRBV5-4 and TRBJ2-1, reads ETGVTQSPTHLIKTRGQQVTLRCSSQSGHNTVSWYQQALGQGPQFIFQYYREEENGRGNFPPRFSGLQFPNYSSELNVNALELDDSALYLCASSLGASGANNEQFFGPGTRLTVL.